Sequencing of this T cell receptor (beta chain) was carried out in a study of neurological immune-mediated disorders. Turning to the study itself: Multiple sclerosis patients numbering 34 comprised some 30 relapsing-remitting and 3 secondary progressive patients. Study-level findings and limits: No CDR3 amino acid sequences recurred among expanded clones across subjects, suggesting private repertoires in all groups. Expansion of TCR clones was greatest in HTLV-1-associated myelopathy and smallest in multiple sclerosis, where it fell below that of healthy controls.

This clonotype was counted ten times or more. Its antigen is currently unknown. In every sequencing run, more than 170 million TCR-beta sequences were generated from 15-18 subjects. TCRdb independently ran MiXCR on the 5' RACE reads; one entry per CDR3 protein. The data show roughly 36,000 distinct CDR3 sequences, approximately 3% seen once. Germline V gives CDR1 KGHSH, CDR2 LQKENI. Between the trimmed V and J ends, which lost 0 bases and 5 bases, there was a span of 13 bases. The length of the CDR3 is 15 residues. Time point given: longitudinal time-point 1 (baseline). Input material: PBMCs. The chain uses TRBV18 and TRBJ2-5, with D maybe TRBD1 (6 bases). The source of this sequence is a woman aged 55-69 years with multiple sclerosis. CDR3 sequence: CASSPPSSGHETQYF. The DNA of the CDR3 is TGTGCCAGCTCACCACCGAGTTCGGGACATGAGACCCAGTACTTC.